The source of this T cell receptor beta chain is a study of CD8 T cells in ankylosing spondylitis. This clonotype was seen a handful of times. The target antigen is unknown. Findings and limits, study-wide: For ankylosing spondylitis blood, a TCR beta motif of about eight highly homologous variants appeared characteristic. Disease-linked clones reportedly concentrated significantly in matched ankylosing spondylitis synovial fluid.

The CDR3 spans 16 residues. Germline assignment: CDR1 DFQATT and CDR2 SNEGSKA (reference sequence). V trimming: 3 bases; J trimming: 7 bases; junction bases outside the gene matches: 10. It was by quantitative 5'-RACE with molecular barcodes that TCR beta libraries were made. TCRdb reanalysed the 5' RACE reads using MiXCR and keeps one entry per CDR3 protein. The sample has 200,000 to 300,000 distinct CDR3 sequences, 24% seen once; the top ten hold over 0.55%. The chain links TRBV20-1 to TRBJ2-1; 12 positions agree with TRBD2. This receptor was identified in a male donor with ankylosing spondylitis or in good health (not recorded which). The specimen sequenced was blood, either unsorted or a sorted T cell fraction (not recorded which). As DNA, the CDR3 is TGCAGTGCTAGGGCGGCTAGCGGGGGGGCATGGAATGAGCAGTTCTTC. Translated: CSARAASGGAWNEQFF.